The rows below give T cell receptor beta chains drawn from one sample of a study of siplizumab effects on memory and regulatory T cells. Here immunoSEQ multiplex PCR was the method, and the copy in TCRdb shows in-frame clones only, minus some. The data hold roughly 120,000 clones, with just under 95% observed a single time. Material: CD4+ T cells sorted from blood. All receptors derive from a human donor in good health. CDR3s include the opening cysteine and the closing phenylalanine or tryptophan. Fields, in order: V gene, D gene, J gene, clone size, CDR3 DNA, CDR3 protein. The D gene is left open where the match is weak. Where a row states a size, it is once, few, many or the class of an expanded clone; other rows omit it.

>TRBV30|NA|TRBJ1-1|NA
TGTGCCTGGAGTGTAGGTACAGCGGGGGCTGAAGCTTTCTTT
CAWSVGTAGAEAFF
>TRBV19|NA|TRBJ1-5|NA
TGTGCCAGTAGTATTCGGATAGGGGGTGATGGCAATCAGCCCCAGCATTTT
CASSIRIGGDGNQPQHF
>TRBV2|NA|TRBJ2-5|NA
TGTGCCAGTTTTGTTGGAAGAGAGACCCAGTACTTC
CASFVGRETQYF
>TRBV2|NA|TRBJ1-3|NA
TGTGCCAGCAGTGAAATCATCTCTGGAAACACCATATATTTT
CASSEIISGNTIYF
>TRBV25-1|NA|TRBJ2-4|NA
TGTGCCAGCAGTGAACAGGGGACGGTACTTCAGTACTTC
CASSEQGTVLQYF
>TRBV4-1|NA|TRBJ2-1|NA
TGCGCCAGCAGCCAAGTGGCGACTAGGAGTAGCTACAATGAGCAGTTCTTC
CASSQVATRSSYNEQFF
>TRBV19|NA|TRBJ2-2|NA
TGTGCCAGTAGAGAGGGGGGCGGGACCGGGGAGCTGTTTTTT
CASREGGGTGELFF
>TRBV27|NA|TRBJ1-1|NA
TGTGCCAGCAGCTTCAGGGCGGTAGGGCGAGTCACTGAAGCTTTCTTT
CASSFRAVGRVTEAFF
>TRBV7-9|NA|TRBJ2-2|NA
TGTGCCAGCAGCAGTCACCCCGGGGAGCTGTTTTTT
CASSSHPGELFF
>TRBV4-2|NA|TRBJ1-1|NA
TGTGCCAGCAGCCTCTCCGAGGGACCAGCTTATCCTGAAGCTTTCTTT
CASSLSEGPAYPEAFF
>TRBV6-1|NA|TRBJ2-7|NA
TGTGCCAGCAGTGCTACGGGACTTCGCTCCTACGAGCAGTACTTC
CASSATGLRSYEQYF
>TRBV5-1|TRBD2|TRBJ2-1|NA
TGCGCCAGCAGCTTGTTAGCTAGCGGGAGATTTAATGAGCAGTTCTTC
CASSLLASGRFNEQFF
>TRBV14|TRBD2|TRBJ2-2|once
TGTGCCAGCAGCCGTCGACTAGCGGGGGGCACCGGGGAGCTGTTTTTT
CASSRRLAGGTGELFF
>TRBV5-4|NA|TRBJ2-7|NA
TGTGCCAGCAGCCCAACCCAGAGGTACGAGCAGTACTTC
CASSPTQRYEQYF
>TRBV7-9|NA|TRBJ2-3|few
TGTGCCAGCAGCTTGACAGCTTACACAGATACGCAGTATTTT
CASSLTAYTDTQYF
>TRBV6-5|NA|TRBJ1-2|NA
TGTGCCAGCAGTCGTACAGGGAGAGATGGCTACACCTTC
CASSRTGRDGYTF
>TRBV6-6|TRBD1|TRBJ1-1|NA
TGTGCCAGCAGTAGGACAGGGAGTAAGACTGAAGCTTTCTTT
CASSRTGSKTEAFF
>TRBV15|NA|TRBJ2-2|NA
TGTGCCACCAGCATTCAAACCGGGGAGCTGTTTTTT
CATSIQTGELFF
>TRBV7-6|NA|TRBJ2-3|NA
TGTGCCAGCAGCTACACAGATACGCAGTATTTT
CASSYTDTQYF
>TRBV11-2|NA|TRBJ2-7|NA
TGTGCCAGCAGCTTAGAGTCCTCCTACGAGCAGTACTTC
CASSLESSYEQYF
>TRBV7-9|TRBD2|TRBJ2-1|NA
TGTGCCAGCAGCCCGGGACTAGCGAACCAAAATGAGCAGTTCTTC
CASSPGLANQNEQFF
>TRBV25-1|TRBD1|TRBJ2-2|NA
TGTGCCAGCAGTGAATCCAGCAGGACAGGGCGGTCCGGGGAGCTGTTTTTT
CASSESSRTGRSGELFF
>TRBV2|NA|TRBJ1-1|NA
TGTGCCAGCATAGCGGGACGGGGAGGGACTGAAGCTTTCTTT
CASIAGRGGTEAFF
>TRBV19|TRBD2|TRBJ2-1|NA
TGTGCCAGTAGTATCAGACTAGCGAGACTTTACAATGAGCAGTTCTTC
CASSIRLARLYNEQFF
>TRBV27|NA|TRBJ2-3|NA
TGTGCCAGCAGTCCTTGGATCACAGATACGCAGTATTTT
CASSPWITDTQYF
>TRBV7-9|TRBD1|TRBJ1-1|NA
TGTGCCAGCAGCTTACAGGGGGCATTGAACACTGAAGCTTTCTTT
CASSLQGALNTEAFF
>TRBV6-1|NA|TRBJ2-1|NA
TGTGCCAGCAGTGAGGTCGGCAGGCTCCCCTACAATGAGCAGTTCTTC
CASSEVGRLPYNEQFF
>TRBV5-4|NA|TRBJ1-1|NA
TGTGCCAGCAGCTTGGGTGGCCGCGCAAACACTGAAGCTTTCTTT
CASSLGGRANTEAFF
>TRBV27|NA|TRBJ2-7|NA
TGTGCCAGCAGTTTCGGACAAGCCTACGAGCAGTACTTC
CASSFGQAYEQYF
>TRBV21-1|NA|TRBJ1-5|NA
TGTGCCAGCAGCAAAAGGACTACAGGGTCTAATCAGCCCCAGCATTTT
CASSKRTTGSNQPQHF
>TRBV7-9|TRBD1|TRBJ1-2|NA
TGTGCCAGCAGCGCCTCCGGGACAGGGGGCGCGAGGAACTATGGCTACACCTTC
CASSASGTGGARNYGYTF
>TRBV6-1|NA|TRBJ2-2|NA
TGTGCCAGCAGGGGGACTTCGGTCACCGGGGAGCTGTTTTTT
CASRGTSVTGELFF
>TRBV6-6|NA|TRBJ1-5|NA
TGTGCCAGCAGTTACGGGGATTATAGCAATCAGCCCCAGCATTTT
CASSYGDYSNQPQHF
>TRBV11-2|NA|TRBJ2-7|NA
TGTGCCAGCGGCCTCACGACAGTTTTCGACGAGCAGTACTTC
CASGLTTVFDEQYF
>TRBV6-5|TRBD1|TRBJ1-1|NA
TGTGCCAGCAGTTACTCGGGACAGGGGGCTTCTGAAGCTTTCTTT
CASSYSGQGASEAFF
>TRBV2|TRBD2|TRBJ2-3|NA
TGTGCCAGCAGTGAGTTGACTAGCGGGGGCCTTAACACAGATACGCAGTATTTT
CASSELTSGGLNTDTQYF
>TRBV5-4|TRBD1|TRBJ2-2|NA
TGTGCCAGCAGCAAGTTCGGACAGGGGGCGGGAGGCGGCACCGGGGAGCTGTTTTTT
CASSKFGQGAGGGTGELFF
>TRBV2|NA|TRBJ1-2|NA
TGTGCCAGCAGCGAAACCGGGACACACGGCTACACCTTC
CASSETGTHGYTF
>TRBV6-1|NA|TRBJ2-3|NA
TGTGCCAGCGCTGTAGATCCAGGGGCAGATACGCAGTATTTT
CASAVDPGADTQYF
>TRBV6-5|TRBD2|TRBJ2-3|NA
TGTGCCAGCAGTTTTATACTAGCGGGAGTTCAGTATTTT
CASSFILAGVQYF
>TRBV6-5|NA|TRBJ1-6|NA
TGTGCCAGCAGTTACACGGTCCAGGGGTATAATTCACCCCTCCACTTT
CASSYTVQGYNSPLHF
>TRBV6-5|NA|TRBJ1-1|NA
TGTGCCAGCAGTTACTTCCGGGGGGCGAACACTGAAGCTTTCTTT
CASSYFRGANTEAFF